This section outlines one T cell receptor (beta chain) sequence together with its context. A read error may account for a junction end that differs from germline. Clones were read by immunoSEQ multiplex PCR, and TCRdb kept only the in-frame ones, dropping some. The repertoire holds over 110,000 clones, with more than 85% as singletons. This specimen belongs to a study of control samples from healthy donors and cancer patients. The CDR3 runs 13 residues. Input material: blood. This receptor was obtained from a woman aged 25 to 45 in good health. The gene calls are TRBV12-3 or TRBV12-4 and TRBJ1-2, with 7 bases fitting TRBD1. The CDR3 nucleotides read TGTGCTAGCAGTTTAGGGGGCAGCTATGGCTACACCTTC. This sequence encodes CASSLGGSYGYTF.